The clone carrying this T cell receptor beta chain was found a few times. What it binds is unknown. The data stem from a study of immune heterogeneity within non-small cell lung tumors. Bulk tumor genomic DNA, 450 to 600 ng per sample, was the template. Several spatially distant biopsies were obtained per primary tumor intraoperatively. Patients had untreated, newly diagnosed non-small cell lung cancer and underwent curative surgery. Study donors were patients with a new diagnosis of non-small cell lung cancer who underwent surgery with curative intent. Points from the study as a whole: The study found high-frequency T-cell receptor beta clonotypes largely distinct between individual patients. Recurrence of identical dominant CDR3 beta clonotypes was observed across tumor sites within a patient, alongside site-unique high-frequency clones. Local T-cell clonality and local tumor mutational burden correlated moderately but significantly (R around 0.3).

TCR beta CDR3 was amplified by multiplex PCR using 32 V and 13 J primers. One entry per CDR3 protein results from TCRdb running MiXCR on the multiplex PCR reads. The data show 13,000 or so distinct CDR3 sequences, less than 30% seen once. The receptor comes from a man aged 45-65 years with non-small cell lung cancer. Sequenced material: lung tumor tissue.

This chain's CDR3 is CASSDLIAGGPFSDTQYF. The DNA of the CDR3 is TGTGCCAGCAGCGACCTCATAGCGGGAGGGCCTTTTTCAGATACGCAGTATTTT. The chain recombines TRBV6-1 with TRBJ2-3; the match to TRBD2 covers 11 bases. The CDR3 length is 18 residues. V was pared by 6 bases and J by 4 bases, with 15 bases of the junction left unmatched. From germline, CDR1 is MNHNS and CDR2 SASEGT.